This record concerns one TCR beta chain sequence. Its antigen is unknown. Sequencing used immunoSEQ version 4 in survey mode. Each sample used up to about 1 ug genomic DNA diluted to approximately 9 ng/uL. Libraries were prepared by immunoSEQ multiplex PCR; TCRdb keeps only in-frame clonotypes and omits some of them. The table records 35,000 to 50,000 clones, approximately 90% of them present only once. This specimen belongs to a study of persistence of HIV-infected CD4 T cells. Study-wide points: Antigen-responding cells were enriched for degenerate expanded CDR3beta sequences.

Nonspecific anti-CD3/anti-CD28 bead stimulation represents the broad CD4+ T cell repertoire. CD4+ T cells upregulating both CD40 ligand and CD69 were sorted as responding cells. For around 17 hours, CD8-depleted PBMCs received anti-CD28/CD49d costimulation, a CD40-blocking antibody and enfuvirtide. This sample comprised CD4+ T cells sorted from PBMCs after roughly 20-hour stimulation, obtained from a patient who received antiretroviral therapy. The receptor was derived from an adult man with HIV who was CMV-seropositive.

CDR3 nucleotides: TGTGCCAGTAAGAGGGGGCGCAATCAGCCCCAGCATTTT. Translated: CASKRGRNQPQHF. The V and J genes are TRBV27 and TRBJ1-5, with 7 bases aligning to TRBD1. Germline V gives CDR1 MNHEY, CDR2 SMNVEV (reference sequence). V lost 9 bases to trimming and J lost 2 bases; unmatched junction nucleotides: 4. The CDR3 length is 13 residues.